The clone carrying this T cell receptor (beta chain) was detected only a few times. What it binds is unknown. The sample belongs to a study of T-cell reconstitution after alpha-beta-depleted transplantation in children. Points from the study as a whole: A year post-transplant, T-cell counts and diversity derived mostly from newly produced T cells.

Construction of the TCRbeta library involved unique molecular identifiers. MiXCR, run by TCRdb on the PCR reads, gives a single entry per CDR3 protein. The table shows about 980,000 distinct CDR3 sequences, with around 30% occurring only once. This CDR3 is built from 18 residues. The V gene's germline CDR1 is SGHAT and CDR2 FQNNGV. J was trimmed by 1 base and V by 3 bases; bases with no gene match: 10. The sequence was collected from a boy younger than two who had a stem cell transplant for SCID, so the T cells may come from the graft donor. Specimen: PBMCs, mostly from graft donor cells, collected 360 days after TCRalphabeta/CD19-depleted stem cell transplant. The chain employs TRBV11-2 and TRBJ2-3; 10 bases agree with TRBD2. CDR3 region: CASSFRALSGGGTDTQYF. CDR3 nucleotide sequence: TGTGCCAGCAGCTTTCGGGCCTTAAGCGGGGGGGGCACAGATACGCAGTATTTT.